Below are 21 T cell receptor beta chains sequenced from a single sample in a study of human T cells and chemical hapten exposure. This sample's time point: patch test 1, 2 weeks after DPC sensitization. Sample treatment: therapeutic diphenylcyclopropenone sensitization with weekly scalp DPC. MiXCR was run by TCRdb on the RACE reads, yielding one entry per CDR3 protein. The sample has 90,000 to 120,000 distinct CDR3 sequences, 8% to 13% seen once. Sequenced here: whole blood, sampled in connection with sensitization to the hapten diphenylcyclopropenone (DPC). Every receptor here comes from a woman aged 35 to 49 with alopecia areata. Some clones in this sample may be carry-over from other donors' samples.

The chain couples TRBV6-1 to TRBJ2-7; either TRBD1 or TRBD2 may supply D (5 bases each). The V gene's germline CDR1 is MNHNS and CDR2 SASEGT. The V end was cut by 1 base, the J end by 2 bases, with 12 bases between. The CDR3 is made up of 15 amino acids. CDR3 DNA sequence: TGTGCCAGCAGTGAAGGAGGGGATAGAGCCTACGAGCAGTACTTC. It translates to CASSEGGDRAYEQYF.

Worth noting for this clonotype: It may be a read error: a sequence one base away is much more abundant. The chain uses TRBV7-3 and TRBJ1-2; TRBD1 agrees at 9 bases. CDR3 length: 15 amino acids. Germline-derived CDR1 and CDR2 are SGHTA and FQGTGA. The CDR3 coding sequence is TGTGCCAGCAGCCTAACAGGGGGCGCGGGCTATGGCTACACCTTC. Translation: CASSLTGGAGYGYTF.

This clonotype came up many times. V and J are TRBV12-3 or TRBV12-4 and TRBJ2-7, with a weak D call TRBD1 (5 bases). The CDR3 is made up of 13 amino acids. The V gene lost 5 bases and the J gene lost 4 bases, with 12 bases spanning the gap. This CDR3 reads CASSPIQGYEQYF. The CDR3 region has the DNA TGTGCCAGCAGTCCTATCCAGGGTTACGAGCAGTACTTC.

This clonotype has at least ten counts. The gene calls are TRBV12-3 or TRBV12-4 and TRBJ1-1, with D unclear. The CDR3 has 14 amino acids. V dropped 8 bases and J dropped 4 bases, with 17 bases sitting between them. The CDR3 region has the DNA TGTGCCAGCGGATCGTACGTTGGAGGCACTGAAGCTTTCTTT. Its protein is CASGSYVGGTEAFF.

CDR3 nucleotide sequence: TGTGCCTGGGATATCAGGGGGGCCCAAGAGACCCAGTACTTC. Its protein is CAWDIRGAQETQYF. The chain links TRBV30 to TRBJ2-5, with TRBD1 as a possible D gene (7 bases). V was pared by 5 bases and J by 1 base, with 14 bases between. Germline V CDR1 and CDR2: GTSNPN, SVGIG (reference sequence). The CDR3 is 14 residues long. Using reference TRBV30 and TRBJ2-5 for the parts outside the CDR3, the full variable domain is SQTIHQWPATLVQPVGSPLSLECTVEGTSNPNLYWYRQAAGRGLQLLFYSVGIGQISSEVPQNLSASRPQDRQFILSSKKLLLSDSGFYLCAWDIRGAQETQYFGPGTRLLVL.

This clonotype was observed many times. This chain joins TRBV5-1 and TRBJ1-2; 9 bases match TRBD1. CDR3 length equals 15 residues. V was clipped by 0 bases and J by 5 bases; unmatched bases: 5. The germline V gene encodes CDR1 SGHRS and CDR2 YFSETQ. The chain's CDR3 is CASSLDGTGPYGYTF. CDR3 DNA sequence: TGCGCCAGCAGCTTGGATGGGACAGGGCCTTATGGCTACACCTTC. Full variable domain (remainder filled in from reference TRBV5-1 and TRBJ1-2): KAGVTQTPRYLIKTRGQQVTLSCSPISGHRSVSWYQQTPGQGLQFLFEYFSETQRNKGNFPGRFSGRQFSNSRSEMNVSTLELGDSALYLCASSLDGTGPYGYTFGSGTRLTVV.

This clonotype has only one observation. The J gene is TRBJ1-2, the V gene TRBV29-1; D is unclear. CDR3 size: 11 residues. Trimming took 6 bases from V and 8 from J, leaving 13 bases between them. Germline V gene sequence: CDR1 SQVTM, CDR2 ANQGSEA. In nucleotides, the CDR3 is TGCAGCGTGGAGAAGAGAGACGGCTACACCTTC. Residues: CSVEKRDGYTF.

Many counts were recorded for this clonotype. The CDR3 nucleotides read TGTGCCAGTAGTATTTTGGGACAGTCGAACACCGGGGAGCTGTTTTTT. It translates to CASSILGQSNTGELFF. This sequence joins TRBV19 and TRBJ2-2; TRBD1 aligns across 7 bases. The CDR3 is made up of 16 amino acids. The V gene end was trimmed by 3 bases and the J gene end by 0 bases; junction bases not matched to a gene: 4. Germline V gene lookup returns CDR1 LNHDA and CDR2 SQIVND (reference sequence).

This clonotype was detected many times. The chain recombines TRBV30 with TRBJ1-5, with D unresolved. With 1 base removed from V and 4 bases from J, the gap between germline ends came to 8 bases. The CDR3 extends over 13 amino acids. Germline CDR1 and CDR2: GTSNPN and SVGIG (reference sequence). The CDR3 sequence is CAWSEELNQPQHF. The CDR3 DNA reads TGTGCCTGGAGTGAAGAGCTTAATCAGCCCCAGCATTTT.

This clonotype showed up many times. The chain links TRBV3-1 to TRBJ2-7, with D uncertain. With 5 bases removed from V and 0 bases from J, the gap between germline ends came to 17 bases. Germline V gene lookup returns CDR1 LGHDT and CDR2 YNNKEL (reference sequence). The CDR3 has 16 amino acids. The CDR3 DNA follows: TGTGCCAGCAGCTACTCGGAAGCCGGTCCCTCCTACGAGCAGTACTTC. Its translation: CASSYSEAGPSYEQYF.

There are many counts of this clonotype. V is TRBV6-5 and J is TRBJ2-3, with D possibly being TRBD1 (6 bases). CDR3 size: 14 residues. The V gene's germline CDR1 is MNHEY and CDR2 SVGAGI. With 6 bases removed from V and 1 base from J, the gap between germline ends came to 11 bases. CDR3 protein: CASSRGGGTDTQYF. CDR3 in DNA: TGTGCCAGCAGCAGGGGTGGAGGCACAGATACGCAGTATTTT.

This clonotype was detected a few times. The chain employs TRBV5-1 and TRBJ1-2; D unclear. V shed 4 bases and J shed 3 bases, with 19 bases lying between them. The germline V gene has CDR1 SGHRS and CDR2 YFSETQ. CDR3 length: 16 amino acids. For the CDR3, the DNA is TGCGCCAGCAGCCTGAATACGGGTTCCCCCGACTATGGCTACACCTTC. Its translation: CASSLNTGSPDYGYTF.

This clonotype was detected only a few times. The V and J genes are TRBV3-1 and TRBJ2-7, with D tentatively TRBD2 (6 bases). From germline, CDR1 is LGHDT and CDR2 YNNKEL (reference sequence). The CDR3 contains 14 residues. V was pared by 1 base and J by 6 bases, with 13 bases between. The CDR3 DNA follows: TGTGCCAGCAGCCAAGGTGTTAGCGGATCCGAGCAGTACTTC. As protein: CASSQGVSGSEQYF.

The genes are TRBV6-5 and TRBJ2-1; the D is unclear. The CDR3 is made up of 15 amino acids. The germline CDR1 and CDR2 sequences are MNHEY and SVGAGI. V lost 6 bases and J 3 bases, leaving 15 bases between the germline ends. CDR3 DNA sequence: TGTGCCAGCAGGGACGGTATCCTCGACTACAATGAGCAGTTCTTC. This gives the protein CASRDGILDYNEQFF.

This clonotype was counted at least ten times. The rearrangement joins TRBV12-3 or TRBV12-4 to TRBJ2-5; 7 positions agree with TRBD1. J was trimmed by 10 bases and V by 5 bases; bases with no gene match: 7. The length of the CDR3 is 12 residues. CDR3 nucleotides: TGTGCCAGCAGTCCGAACTGGGACAGCCAGTACTTC. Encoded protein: CASSPNWDSQYF.

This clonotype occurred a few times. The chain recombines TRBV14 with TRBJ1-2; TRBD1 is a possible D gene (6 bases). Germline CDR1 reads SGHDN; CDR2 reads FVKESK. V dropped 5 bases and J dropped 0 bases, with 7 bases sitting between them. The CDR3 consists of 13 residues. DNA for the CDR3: TGTGCCAGCAGCAGGACAGCTAACTATGGCTACACCTTC. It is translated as CASSRTANYGYTF.

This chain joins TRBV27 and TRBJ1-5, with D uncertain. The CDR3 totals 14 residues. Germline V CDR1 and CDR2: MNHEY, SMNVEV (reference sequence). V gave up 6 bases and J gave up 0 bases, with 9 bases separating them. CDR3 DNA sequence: TGTGCCAGCAGACTTGACGGTAGCAATCAGCCCCAGCATTTT. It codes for CASRLDGSNQPQHF.

The CDR3 DNA reads TGTGCCAGCAGTTTTCTCCGGGACAGGGGTCGGGACACTGAAGCTTTCTTT. This encodes CASSFLRDRGRDTEAFF. The chain uses TRBV12-3 or TRBV12-4 and TRBJ1-1; 10 bases map to TRBD1. The CDR3 sequence is 17 residues long. V dropped 3 bases and J dropped 3; count of bases not matched to a gene: 10.

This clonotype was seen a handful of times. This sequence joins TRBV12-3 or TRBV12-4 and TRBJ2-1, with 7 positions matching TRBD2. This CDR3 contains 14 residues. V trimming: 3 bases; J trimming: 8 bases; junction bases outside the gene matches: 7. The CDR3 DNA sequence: TGTGCCAGCAGTTTCCAGGCAGGGAGGGATGAGCAGTTCTTC. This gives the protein CASSFQAGRDEQFF.

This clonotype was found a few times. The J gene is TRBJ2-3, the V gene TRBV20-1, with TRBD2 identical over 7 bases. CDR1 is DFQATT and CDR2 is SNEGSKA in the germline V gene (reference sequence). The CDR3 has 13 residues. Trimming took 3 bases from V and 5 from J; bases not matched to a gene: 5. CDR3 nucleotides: TGCAGTGCTAGCCCGGGGGGAGTAGATACGCAGTATTTT. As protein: CSASPGGVDTQYF.

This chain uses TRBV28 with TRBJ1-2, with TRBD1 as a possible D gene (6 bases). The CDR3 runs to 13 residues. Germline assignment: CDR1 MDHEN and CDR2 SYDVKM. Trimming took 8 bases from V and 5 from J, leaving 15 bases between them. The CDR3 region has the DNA TGTGCCAGCTCCGAACAGGGACTTTATGGCTACACCTTC. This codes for CASSEQGLYGYTF.